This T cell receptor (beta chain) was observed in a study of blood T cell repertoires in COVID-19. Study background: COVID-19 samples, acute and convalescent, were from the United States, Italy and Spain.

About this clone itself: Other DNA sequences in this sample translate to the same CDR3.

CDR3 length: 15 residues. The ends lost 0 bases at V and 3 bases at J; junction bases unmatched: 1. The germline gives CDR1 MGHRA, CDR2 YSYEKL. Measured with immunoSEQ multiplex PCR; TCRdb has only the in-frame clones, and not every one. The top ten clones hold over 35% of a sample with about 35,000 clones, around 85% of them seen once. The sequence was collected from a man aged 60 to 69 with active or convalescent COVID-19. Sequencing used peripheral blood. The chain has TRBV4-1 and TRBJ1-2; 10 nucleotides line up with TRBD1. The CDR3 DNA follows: TGCGCCAGCAGCCAAGATGGGACAGGGGACTATGGCTACACCTTC. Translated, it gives CASSQDGTGDYGYTF.